The 7 T cell receptor beta chains in this list originate from one sample, sequenced in a study of lymphopenia after photon versus proton radiotherapy. The method was immunoSEQ multiplex PCR; TCRdb's version includes in-frame clones alone and lacks a portion of them. This sample carries 15,000 to 20,000 clones, approximately 90% of them seen once, and the ten largest clones take about 9.9%. Here the sequenced sample was peripheral blood, taken from a patient treated with proton-based radiotherapy. Receptor source: a man between 65 and 85 years old with pancreatic cancer.

This clone was seen only a few times. This chain links TRBV27 with TRBJ1-6, with a possible D match to TRBD1 (6 bases). CDR1 and CDR2 (germline): MNHEY, SMNVEV (reference sequence). This CDR3 contains 14 residues. V dropped 2 bases and J dropped 8 bases, with 10 bases sitting between them. The CDR3 nucleotides read TGTGCCAGCAGTTTAATTCAGGGGCATTCACCCCTCCACTTT. Translation: CASSLIQGHSPLHF.

The rearrangement joins TRBV11-2 to TRBJ1-1; TRBD1 is a possible D gene (5 bases). Trimming cost V 1 base and J 5 bases, with 8 bases left between them. The length of the CDR3 is 13 residues. Germline V gene data show CDR1 as SGHAT and CDR2 as FQNNGV. Here the CDR3 DNA reads TGTGCCAGCAGCTTAGGAGGGGCGACTGAAGCTTTCTTT. Protein sequence: CASSLGGATEAFF.

The J gene is TRBJ1-2, the V gene TRBV6-5, with D tentatively TRBD1 (5 bases). The CDR3 spans 14 residues. Germline V gene lookup returns CDR1 MNHEY and CDR2 SVGAGI. The V end lost 7 bases, the J end lost 5 bases, and 17 bases lay between the germline ends. CDR3: CASKRGGELYGYTF. The CDR3 bases are TGTGCCAGCAAAAGAGGAGGGGAGCTTTATGGCTACACCTTC.

The chain joins TRBV19 to TRBJ2-3; D is ambiguous. The germline gives CDR1 LNHDA, CDR2 SQIVND (reference sequence). Trimming removed 3 bases at V and 2 bases at J, with 9 bases between. This CDR3 spans 14 amino acids. The CDR3 DNA reads TGTGCCAGTAGTATCGGAAGGGCCACAGATACGCAGTATTTT. Residues: CASSIGRATDTQYF.

The chain joins TRBV2 to TRBJ1-1; 9 positions match TRBD1. Germline V CDR1 and CDR2: SNHLY, FYNNEI. The CDR3 extends over 14 amino acids. With 8 bases clipped from V and 3 bases from J, the junction kept 7 bases outside the gene matches. CDR3 sequence: CASGHRGRDTEAFF. The CDR3 nucleotides are TGTGCCAGCGGACACAGGGGGCGCGACACTGAAGCTTTCTTT.

Here the CDR3 DNA reads TGTGCCAGCAGCCGTACGACAGGGGGACACACTGAAGCTTTCTTT. Encoded protein: CASSRTTGGHTEAFF. The rearrangement links TRBV2 to TRBJ1-1; 9 nucleotides agree with TRBD1. Germline CDR1 and CDR2: SNHLY and FYNNEI. V was clipped by 6 bases and J by 3 bases; unmatched bases: 8. The CDR3 extends over 15 amino acids.

This sequence joins TRBV5-1 and TRBJ1-5, with a possible D match to TRBD1 (6 bases). The CDR3 is 15 amino acids. Per the germline V gene, CDR1 is SGHRS and CDR2 is YFSETQ. Trimming left V 0 bases short and J 5 bases short, with 12 bases between. The CDR3 protein is CASSLGPGVDQPQHF. The CDR3 nucleotides read TGCGCCAGCAGCTTGGGGCCAGGGGTGGATCAGCCCCAGCATTTT.